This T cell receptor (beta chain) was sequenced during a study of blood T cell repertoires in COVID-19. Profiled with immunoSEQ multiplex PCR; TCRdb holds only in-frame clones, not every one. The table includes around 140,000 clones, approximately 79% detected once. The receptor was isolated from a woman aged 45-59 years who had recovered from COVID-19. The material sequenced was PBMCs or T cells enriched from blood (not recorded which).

CDR3 region: CASSLGEGIAGNTIYF. In DNA form, the CDR3 reads TGTGCCAGCAGCTTAGGAGAGGGAATTGCTGGAAACACCATATATTTT. The V call is TRBV7-9, the J call TRBJ1-3; D is unresolved. Germline V gene data show CDR1 as SEHNR and CDR2 as FQNEAQ (reference sequence). Trimming left V 1 base short and J 2 bases short, with 12 bases between. The CDR3 loop spans 16 amino acids. The complete variable domain, with remaining parts taken from reference TRBV7-9 and TRBJ1-3, reads DTGVSQNPRHKITKRGQNVTFRCDPISEHNRLYWYRQTLGQGPEFLTYFQNEAQLEKSRLLSDRFSAERPKGSFSTLEIQRTEQGDSAMYLCASSLGEGIAGNTIYFGEGSWLTVV.